What follows is one T cell receptor beta chain and its context. The entry originates in a study of blood T cell repertoires in COVID-19. CDR3 length equals 17 residues. Trimming took 5 bases from V and 0 from J; bases not matched to a gene: 10. Germline CDR1 is MNHNY and CDR2 is SVGAGI (reference sequence). Clones were sequenced by immunoSEQ multiplex PCR, and TCRdb holds only the in-frame ones, with some missing. The table has approximately 440,000 clones, around 89% seen once. This receptor was obtained from a woman between 45 and 60 years old with COVID-19, enrolled during active disease. This rearrangement joins TRBV6-6 to TRBJ1-5; TRBD1 aligns across 7 bases. Sequenced material: peripheral blood. CDR3 sequence reads: CASSRPGTENSNQPQHF. CDR3 in DNA: TGTGCCAGCAGTCGCCCCGGGACAGAGAATAGCAATCAGCCCCAGCATTTT.